This paragraph covers one TCR beta chain sequence. No antigen is known for it. Germline V gene lookup returns CDR1 SGHRS and CDR2 YFSETQ. The CDR3 runs to 15 residues. The sample comes from a study of monozygotic twins with inflammatory bowel disease. Donors each contributed one blood sample measuring less than 3 ml. Every sample had its cDNA made across eight separate reactions. UMIs were attached via template switching, each with a 6-nucleotide sample barcode. TCRdb reprocessed the 5' RACE reads, keeping one entry per CDR3 protein, no DNA. Its table records 300,000 to 400,000 distinct CDR3 sequences. Study-wide results and caveats: In these data, no single strong IBD-associated signal or clonotype received support.

The sequencing sample was made of blood. The chain has TRBV5-1 and TRBJ1-3. The origin of this receptor is a human donor with ulcerative colitis or Crohn's disease, or a healthy co-twin of an affected twin (not recorded which). CDR3 sequence reads: CASSPNQGSGNTIYF.